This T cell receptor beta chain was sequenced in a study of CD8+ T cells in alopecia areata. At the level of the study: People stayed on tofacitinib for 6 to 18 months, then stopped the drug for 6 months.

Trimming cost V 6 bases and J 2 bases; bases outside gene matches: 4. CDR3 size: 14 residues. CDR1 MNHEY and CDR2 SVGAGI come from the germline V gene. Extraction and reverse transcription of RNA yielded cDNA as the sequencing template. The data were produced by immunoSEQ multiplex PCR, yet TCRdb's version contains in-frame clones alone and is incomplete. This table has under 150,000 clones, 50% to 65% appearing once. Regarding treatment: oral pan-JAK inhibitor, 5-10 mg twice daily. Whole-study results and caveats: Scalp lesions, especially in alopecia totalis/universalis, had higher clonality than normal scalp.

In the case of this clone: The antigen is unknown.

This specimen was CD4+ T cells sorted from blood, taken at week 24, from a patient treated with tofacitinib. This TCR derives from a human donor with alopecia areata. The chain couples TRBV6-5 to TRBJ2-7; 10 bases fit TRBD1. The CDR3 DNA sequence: TGTGCCAGCAGGACCGGACAGGGGGCCTACGAGCAGTACTTC. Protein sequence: CASRTGQGAYEQYF.